The 18 T cell receptor beta chains below were found in one sample sequenced in a study of T-cell reconstitution after alpha-beta-depleted transplantation in children. As it was prepared, the TCRbeta library received unique molecular identifiers. From the PCR reads, TCRdb called clonotypes with MiXCR, one entry per CDR3 protein. The sample lists 240,000 or so distinct CDR3 sequences, 12% seen once, with 2% to 3% in the top ten. Sequenced here: PBMCs from the stem cell graft donor, sampled from the stem cell graft. The receptors stem from a human donor who donated a stem cell graft to a child with acute lymphoblastic leukemia.

Many counts were recorded for this clonotype. The chain recombines TRBV6-1 with TRBJ2-7, with D uncertain. The germline V gene encodes CDR1 MNHNS and CDR2 SASEGT. V dropped 5 bases and J dropped 5 bases, with 19 bases sitting between them. This CDR3 spans 15 amino acids. The CDR3 loop reads CASSPQQYSGNEQYF. The CDR3 DNA sequence: TGTGCCAGCAGTCCCCAACAGTATTCTGGCAACGAGCAGTACTTC.

This clonotype was recorded at least ten times. V is TRBV24-1 and J is TRBJ1-4; a possible D gene is TRBD1 (5 bases). Germline values: CDR1 KGHDR, CDR2 SFDVKD. The CDR3 extends over 18 amino acids. V lost 2 bases and J lost 7, with 22 bases in between. CDR3 in amino acids: CATSDSTIGSGRGEKLFF. Written as DNA, the CDR3 is TGTGCCACCAGTGATTCTACGATAGGATCGGGACGGGGTGAAAAACTGTTTTTT.

The chain is built from TRBV20-1 and TRBJ2-7; 10 nucleotides align to TRBD2. CDR1 is DFQATT and CDR2 is SNEGSKA in the germline V gene (reference sequence). This CDR3 comprises 17 residues. The ends lost 3 bases at V and 0 bases at J; junction bases unmatched: 11. The CDR3 protein is CSASGETGTSDSYEQYF. The CDR3 coding sequence is TGCAGTGCTAGTGGTGAGACCGGGACTAGCGACTCCTACGAGCAGTACTTC.

The chain couples TRBV3-1 to TRBJ2-1; D not certain. V lost 1 base to trimming and J lost 7 bases, with 14 bases between them. CDR1 and CDR2 from the germline V gene are LGHDT and YNNKEL (reference sequence). CDR3 length: 15 residues. The DNA of the CDR3 is TGTGCCAGCAGCCAAGGGCCGGGTCCGGAGAATGAGCAGTTCTTC. This codes for CASSQGPGPENEQFF.

The chain employs TRBV27 and TRBJ1-6, with TRBD1 matching over 7 bases. The CDR3 is 14 amino acids. The J segment lost 10 bases and the V segment lost 7 bases, leaving 10 bases of the junction unmatched. CDR1 and CDR2 from the germline V gene are MNHEY and SMNVEV (reference sequence). CDR3 amino acids: CASTPTTGMSPLHF. The CDR3, as DNA: TGTGCCAGCACCCCAACGACAGGGATGTCACCCCTCCACTTT.

Only one count was recorded for this clonotype. Mismatch with germline at one junction end may stem from a read error. This chain links TRBV12-3 or TRBV12-4 with TRBJ2-5; D possibly uses TRBD1 or TRBD2 (5 bases each). The CDR3 runs 12 residues. CDR3: CASSLGGETKYF. The CDR3 region has the DNA TGTGCCAGCAGTTTAGGAGGGGAGACCAAGTACTTC.

This clonotype was detected a few times. The rearrangement links TRBV3-1 to TRBJ2-3; no firm D call. The germline V gene has CDR1 LGHDT and CDR2 YNNKEL (reference sequence). Trimming removed 10 bases at V and 1 base at J, with 18 bases between. CDR3 length: 15 residues. The chain's CDR3 is CATSPSPDGTDTQYF. For the CDR3, the DNA is TGTGCCACCTCCCCCTCACCGGACGGCACAGATACGCAGTATTTT.

This clonotype was counted many times. The chain is built from TRBV7-3 and TRBJ2-3; 7 bases are a match to TRBD2. The CDR3 is 15 amino acids. J was trimmed by 2 bases and V by 4 bases; bases with no gene match: 6. The germline V gene encodes CDR1 SGHTA and CDR2 FQGTGA. The CDR3 nucleotides are TGTGCCAGCAGCTCACTAGGACTAGACACAGATACGCAGTATTTT. Its translation: CASSSLGLDTDTQYF.

The sample holds many counts of this clonotype. J is TRBJ2-3 and V is TRBV28, with unresolved D. The length of the CDR3 is 11 residues. Germline V gene sequence: CDR1 MDHEN, CDR2 SYDVKM. The V and J ends lost 5 bases and 5 bases respectively, with 5 bases between them. DNA for the CDR3: TGTGCCAGCAGTCCGTTAGATACGCAGTATTTT. Protein sequence: CASSPLDTQYF.

Notes on this clonotype: A much larger clone lies a single base off, so this may be a read error. This chain uses TRBV2 with TRBJ2-1; 12 bases are shared with TRBD2. CDR1 SNHLY and CDR2 FYNNEI come from the germline V gene. J lost 9 bases, V lost 8 bases, and 8 bases had no gene match. The CDR3 runs to 14 residues. CDR3 sequence: CASGRLAGVGEQFF. In nucleotides, the CDR3 is TGTGCCAGCGGACGACTAGCGGGAGTGGGTGAGCAGTTCTTC. The entire variable domain, with the rest obtained from reference TRBV2 and TRBJ2-1, is as follows: EPEVTQTPSHQVTQMGQEVILRCVPISNHLYFYWYRQILGQKVEFLVSFYNNEISEKSEIFDDQFSVERPDGSNFTLKIRSTKLEDSAMYFCASGRLAGVGEQFFGPGTRLTVL.

This clonotype was counted ten times or more. This sequence joins TRBV12-3 or TRBV12-4 and TRBJ1-5; D may be TRBD1 (5 bases). Trimming shortened V by 4 bases and J by 5 bases, and 9 bases separated the two germline ends. CDR3 size: 13 residues. CDR3 in amino acids: CASSSGGDQPQHF. The CDR3 DNA reads as TGTGCCAGCAGTTCCGGGGGGGATCAGCCCCAGCATTTT.

This clonotype was counted at least ten times. The chain joins TRBV6-5 to TRBJ1-2, with D possibly being TRBD1 (6 bases). The CDR3 is made up of 12 amino acids. The germline V gene has CDR1 MNHEY and CDR2 SVGAGI. Trimming left V 5 bases short and J 6 bases short, with 10 bases between. The CDR3 DNA reads as TGTGCCAGCAGTACAGGGTGGGATGGCTACACCTTC. It specifies CASSTGWDGYTF.

Remarks on this clonotype: Given a much more abundant clone one base away, this may be a read error. This chain uses TRBV12-3 or TRBV12-4 with TRBJ1-5; possible D gene TRBD1, 5 bases. This CDR3 is built from 15 residues. Trimming took off 7 bases at V and 2 bases at J, with 15 bases between the two ends. In DNA, the CDR3 is TGTGCCAGCAATGAACTGGGGGGTGGCAATCAGCCCCAGCATTTT. It encodes CASNELGGGNQPQHF.

The chain carries TRBV7-8 and TRBJ2-3; possible D gene TRBD2, 5 bases. This CDR3 is 16 amino acids long. The ends were cut back, 1 base at V and 3 bases at J, with 14 bases in the middle. In germline, CDR1 is SGHVS, CDR2 FQNEAQ. The CDR3 region has the DNA TGTGCCAGCAGCTTAGTATCAGGCGGGCGGACAGATACGCAGTATTTT. Its translation: CASSLVSGGRTDTQYF.

This clonotype was picked up many times. The rearrangement joins TRBV24-1 to TRBJ1-1; 8 nucleotides agree with TRBD1. V shed 4 bases and J 2 bases; nucleotides not matched to a gene: 11. CDR1 is KGHDR, CDR2 SFDVKD, per germline. CDR3 size: 17 residues. The CDR3 reads CATSDPDREGGNTEAFF. The CDR3 DNA reads TGTGCCACCAGTGACCCGGACAGGGAGGGGGGAAACACTGAAGCTTTCTTT.

About this clonotype itself: A much bigger clone sits one base away, suggesting this may be a read error. This sequence joins TRBV11-2 and TRBJ2-6; the D is unclear. The germline V gene encodes CDR1 SGHAT and CDR2 FQNNGV. This CDR3 contains 12 residues. The CDR3 loop is CVSSSVANVLTF. The CDR3 DNA follows: TGTGTCTCGAGCTCTGTGGCCAACGTCCTGACTTTC.

This clonotype was counted ten times or more. The chain has TRBV7-9 and TRBJ2-1; D could derive from TRBD1 or TRBD2 (5 bases each). The ends were cut back, 4 bases at V and 4 bases at J, with 17 bases in the middle. CDR3 length: 16 residues. Germline lookup yields CDR1 SEHNR and CDR2 FQNEAQ (reference sequence). CDR3 region: CASSSPSGPWYNEQFF. In DNA, the CDR3 is TGTGCCAGCAGCTCCCCGTCGGGGCCGTGGTACAATGAGCAGTTCTTC.

This clonotype has ten or more counts. The chain is built from TRBV2 and TRBJ2-7; 9 bases agree with TRBD2. The CDR3 totals 16 residues. Germline V lookup: CDR1 SNHLY, CDR2 FYNNEI. The J segment lost 2 bases and the V segment lost 6 bases, leaving 11 bases of the junction unmatched. The CDR3 region is CASRIGAASGTYEQYF. The CDR3 DNA sequence: TGTGCCAGCAGGATAGGGGCGGCTAGCGGGACCTACGAGCAGTACTTC.